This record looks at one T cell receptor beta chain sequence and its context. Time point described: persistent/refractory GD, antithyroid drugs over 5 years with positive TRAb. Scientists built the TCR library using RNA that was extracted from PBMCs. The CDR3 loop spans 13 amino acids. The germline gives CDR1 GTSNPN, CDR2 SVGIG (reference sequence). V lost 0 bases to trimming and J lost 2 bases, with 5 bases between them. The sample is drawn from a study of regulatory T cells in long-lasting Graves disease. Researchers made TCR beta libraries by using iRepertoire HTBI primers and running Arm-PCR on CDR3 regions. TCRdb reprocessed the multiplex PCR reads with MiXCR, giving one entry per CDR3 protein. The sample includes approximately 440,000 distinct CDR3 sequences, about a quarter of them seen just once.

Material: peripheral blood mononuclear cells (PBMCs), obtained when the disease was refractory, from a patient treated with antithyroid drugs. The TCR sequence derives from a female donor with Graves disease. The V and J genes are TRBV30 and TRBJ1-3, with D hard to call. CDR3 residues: CAWSVGTGNTIYF. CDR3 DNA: TGTGCCTGGAGTGTCGGAACTGGAAACACCATATATTTT.